These 21 T cell receptor beta chains were all obtained from the same sample, sequenced in a study of regulatory T cells in long-lasting Graves disease. Time point noted: newly diagnosed GD, antithyroid drugs for less than 3 months. PBMC-derived RNA was used for the TCR library. Arm-PCR of CDR3 regions and iRepertoire HTBI primers were the basis on which TCR beta libraries were built. Each CDR3 protein is one row after TCRdb ran MiXCR on the multiplex PCR reads. The sample has around 500,000 distinct CDR3 sequences, approximately 16% seen once. These data are also associated with another study on T cells in Graves' hyperthyroidism and ophthalmopathy.

The source material was peripheral blood mononuclear cells (PBMCs), sampled at new diagnosis, from a patient treated with antithyroid drugs. The receptors were sampled from a middle-aged woman with Graves disease.

Worth noting for this clonotype: A much larger clone differs from this one at a single base, so this may be a read error. This rearrangement joins TRBV7-6 to TRBJ1-6; D remains ambiguous. The CDR3 extends over 15 amino acids. Germline V gives CDR1 SGHVS, CDR2 FNYEAQ. The CDR3 region is CASSRGREYNSSLHF. The DNA for the CDR3 is TGTGCCAGCAGCCGAGGACGGGAGTATAATTCATCCCTCCACTTT.

This clonotype has a handful of counts. The chain couples TRBV20-1 to TRBJ1-5, with 7 nucleotides matching TRBD1. J was trimmed by 3 bases and V by 2 bases; bases with no gene match: 4. This CDR3 region has 14 residues. Germline loops: CDR1 DFQATT, CDR2 SNEGSKA (reference sequence). The CDR3 DNA is TGCAGTGCTAGATCTGGGACAGTCAATCAGCCCCAGCATTTT. Protein sequence: CSARSGTVNQPQHF.

This clonotype was found a few times. This chain links TRBV19 with TRBJ1-3; D is possibly TRBD1 (5 bases). The ends were cut back, 2 bases at V and 1 base at J, with 9 bases in the middle. Germline CDR1 and CDR2: LNHDA and SQIVND (reference sequence). The CDR3 loop spans 15 amino acids. The CDR3 bases are TGTGCCAGTAGTATACTGGGGGATTCTGGAAACACCATATATTTT. It translates to CASSILGDSGNTIYF.

In the case of this clonotype: This sequence may be a read error, since a much larger clone differs from it by one base. This chain links TRBV2 with TRBJ2-2, with TRBD2 matching 9 bases. V lost 3 bases, J lost 5 bases, and 7 bases stayed unmatched. CDR1 SNHLY and CDR2 FYNNEI come from the germline V gene. The CDR3 loop spans 16 amino acids. In nucleotides, the CDR3 is TGTGCCAGCAGTGATAACCTAGCGGGGCTTACCGGGGAGCTGTTTTTT. Protein: CASSDNLAGLTGELFF. Combining the CDR3 with reference TRBV2 and TRBJ2-2 gives the whole variable domain EPEVTQTPSHQVTQMGQEVILRCVPISNHLYFYWYRQILGQKVEFLVSFYNNEISEKSEIFDDQFSVERPDGSNFTLKIRSTKLEDSAMYFCASSDNLAGLTGELFFGEGSRLTVL.

The genes are TRBV12-3 or TRBV12-4 and TRBJ2-7; 9 positions agree with TRBD1. This CDR3 contains 14 residues. V lost 2 bases to trimming and J lost 3 bases; unmatched junction nucleotides: 2. CDR3 loop: CASSLKGQGYEQYF. The CDR3 bases are TGTGCCAGCAGTTTAAAGGGACAGGGCTACGAGCAGTACTTC.

In this sample, this clonotype turned up many times. The chain uses TRBV19 and TRBJ2-1, with 8 bases matching TRBD1. The CDR3 length is 17 residues. CDR1 LNHDA and CDR2 SQIVND come from the germline V gene (reference sequence). Germline trimming cut 5 bases from V and 0 bases from J; bases unmatched to any gene: 9. The CDR3 bases are TGTGCCAGTAGTCCGGCGACAGGGGTCAGCTCCTACAATGAGCAGTTCTTC. Its protein is CASSPATGVSSYNEQFF.

This clonotype was picked up many times. V gene TRBV12-3 or TRBV12-4 combines with J gene TRBJ1-1, with a weak D call TRBD1 (6 bases). This CDR3 has 14 residues. Trimming pared 6 bases from V and 1 base from J, leaving 12 bases between. Here the CDR3 reads CASSPDRPNTEAFF. CDR3 nucleotides: TGTGCCAGCAGCCCTGACAGGCCGAACACTGAAGCTTTCTTT.

This clonotype was detected only a few times. The chain links TRBV7-9 to TRBJ2-2; D call uncertain. Between the trimmed V and J ends, which lost 1 base and 5 bases, there was a span of 11 bases. The CDR3 loop spans 15 amino acids. Germline CDR1 is SEHNR and CDR2 is FQNEAQ (reference sequence). The CDR3 loop reads CASSLVWSDTGELFF. The CDR3 DNA is TGTGCCAGCAGCTTAGTTTGGTCTGATACCGGGGAGCTGTTTTTT.

This clonotype was counted between two and nine times. The chain employs TRBV5-1 and TRBJ1-5, with D maybe TRBD1 (6 bases). The germline gives CDR1 SGHRS, CDR2 YFSETQ. The CDR3 sequence is 14 residues long. V was shortened by 4 bases and J by 5 bases, with 13 bases between the two germline ends. The CDR3 region has the DNA TGCGCCAGCAGCCCGGGACATGCGGATCAGCCCCAGCATTTT. It yields the protein CASSPGHADQPQHF.

The chain links TRBV6-1 to TRBJ1-2; D is possibly TRBD1 (5 bases). From germline, CDR1 is MNHNS and CDR2 SASEGT. The CDR3 is made up of 16 amino acids. V was cut by 5 bases and J by 5 bases, with 21 bases left in between. In nucleotides, the CDR3 is TGTGCCAGCAGTCCCCCTTTGGGGCGGTTATCATATGGCTACACCTTC. This translates into CASSPPLGRLSYGYTF.

This clonotype was observed a handful of times. The V gene is TRBV4-1, the J gene TRBJ2-2; 9 bases match TRBD2. The germline gives CDR1 MGHRA, CDR2 YSYEKL. This CDR3 is built from 18 residues. The V segment lost 2 bases and the J segment 0 bases; nucleotides outside the gene matches: 7. The CDR3 protein is CASSQRLAGNSNTGELFF. In DNA, the CDR3 is TGCGCCAGCAGCCAACGCCTAGCGGGGAATTCGAACACCGGGGAGCTGTTTTTT.

The rearrangement links TRBV7-9 to TRBJ2-5; D not resolved. The V and J ends lost 5 bases and 2 bases respectively, with 12 bases between them. The CDR3 consists of 14 residues. Germline assignment: CDR1 SEHNR and CDR2 FQNEAQ (reference sequence). The CDR3 reads CASSTMSKQETQYF. The CDR3 nucleotides are TGTGCCAGCAGCACAATGAGTAAACAAGAGACCCAGTACTTC. Drawing the rest from reference TRBV7-9 and TRBJ2-5, the complete variable domain is DTGVSQNPRHKITKRGQNVTFRCDPISEHNRLYWYRQTLGQGPEFLTYFQNEAQLEKSRLLSDRFSAERPKGSFSTLEIQRTEQGDSAMYLCASSTMSKQETQYFGPGTRLLVL.

The sample holds many counts of this clonotype. The chain combines TRBV7-6 with TRBJ1-1; D is uncertain. Germline assignment: CDR1 SGHVS and CDR2 FNYEAQ. V was shortened by 0 bases and J by 5 bases, with 10 bases between the two germline ends. CDR3 size: 14 residues. CDR3 in amino acids: CASSLASVATEAFF. The CDR3 DNA sequence: TGTGCCAGCAGCTTAGCGTCGGTCGCTACTGAAGCTTTCTTT. Full variable domain (missing parts from reference TRBV7-6 and TRBJ1-1): GAGVSQSPRYKVTKRGQDVALRCDPISGHVSLYWYRQALGQGPEFLTYFNYEAQQDKSGLPNDRFSAERPEGSISTLTIQRTEQRDSAMYRCASSLASVATEAFFGQGTRLTVV.

Remarks on this clonotype: This clone may be a read error of a much larger clone one base away. The rearrangement uses TRBV2 and TRBJ1-2, with 7 bases that match TRBD1. The germline V gene encodes CDR1 SNHLY and CDR2 FYNNEI. V was clipped by 6 bases and J by 5 bases; unmatched bases: 12. The CDR3 covers 15 residues. The CDR3 DNA follows: TGTGCCAGCAGCAACGACAGACAGGGACTGTATGGCTACACCTTC. This sequence encodes CASSNDRQGLYGYTF.

The chain recombines TRBV20-1 with TRBJ1-3; D uncertain. Trimming took 3 bases from V and 0 from J, leaving 9 bases between them. The CDR3 is made up of 14 amino acids. Germline V CDR1 and CDR2: DFQATT, SNEGSKA (reference sequence). CDR3 sequence reads: CSARIPDSGNTIYF. The CDR3 nucleotides are TGCAGTGCTAGGATCCCCGACTCTGGAAACACCATATATTTT.

This sequence joins TRBV6-1 and TRBJ2-5; 13 nucleotides match TRBD2. Germline CDR1 and CDR2: MNHNS and SASEGT. The trim removed 4 bases at V and 2 bases at J, leaving 4 bases unmatched. This CDR3 is 16 amino acids long. CDR3 sequence (DNA): TGTGCCAGCAGTGCACTAGCGGGGGGGCCTCAAGAGACCCAGTACTTC. This encodes CASSALAGGPQETQYF.

The gene calls are TRBV30 and TRBJ1-1, with D hard to call. V shed 2 bases and J shed 11 bases, with 15 bases lying between them. Per germline, CDR1 GTSNPN and CDR2 SVGIG (reference sequence). The CDR3 sequence is 12 residues long. CDR3 in DNA: TGTGCCTGGAGTCCCGGGTCACTGGCCGCTTTCTTT. Encoded protein: CAWSPGSLAAFF.

The chain links TRBV6-2 or TRBV6-3 to TRBJ1-4, with D unresolved. The ends were cut back, 7 bases at V and 0 bases at J, with 9 bases in the middle. The germline V gene has CDR1 MNHEY and CDR2 SVGEGT. The CDR3 runs 14 residues. This CDR3 reads CASTARATNEKLFF. CDR3 sequence (DNA): TGTGCCAGCACCGCCAGAGCAACTAATGAAAAACTGTTTTTT.

The J gene is TRBJ1-5, the V gene TRBV6-1; D is ambiguous. Germline CDR1 reads MNHNS; CDR2 reads SASEGT. The CDR3 has 11 residues. Trimming took 2 bases from V and 13 from J, leaving 9 bases between them. The CDR3 bases are TGTGCCAGCAGTGAATGGCAAGATCAGCATTTT. Translation gives CASSEWQDQHF.

The sample holds many counts of this clonotype. The chain couples TRBV12-3 or TRBV12-4 to TRBJ2-1, with TRBD2 as a possible D gene (7 bases). The V end was cut by 4 bases, the J end by 2 bases, with 9 bases between. The CDR3 has 14 amino acids. DNA of the CDR3: TGTGCCAGCAGTTGGGGGGGGCCCTACAATGAGCAGTTCTTC. It codes for CASSWGGPYNEQFF.

At least ten counts were recorded for this clonotype. The chain links TRBV2 to TRBJ1-4; tentative D call: TRBD1 (5 bases). Germline values: CDR1 SNHLY, CDR2 FYNNEI. The CDR3 has 14 residues. Trimming took 5 bases from V and 7 from J, leaving 14 bases between them. CDR3 DNA: TGTGCCAGCAGTTTGGGGGTCGCAGGTGAAAAACTGTTTTTT. It yields the protein CASSLGVAGEKLFF.